This passage covers 9 T cell receptor beta chains from one sample sequenced in a study of cytomegalovirus exposure and HLA in healthy donors. The PCR employed 60 Vbeta primers together with 13 Jbeta primers. Clones were sequenced by immunoSEQ multiplex PCR, and TCRdb holds only the in-frame ones, with some missing. Of over 130,000 clones in the sample, 60% to 85% were seen once. Source material: PBMCs. These TCRs come from a man aged 50 or older in good health and CMV-seropositive.

The chain employs TRBV11-2 and TRBJ2-5; D perhaps matches TRBD1 (5 bases). The CDR3 runs to 12 residues. Germline V gene lookup returns CDR1 SGHAT and CDR2 FQNNGV. Trimming shortened V by 0 bases and J by 11 bases, and 10 bases separated the two germline ends. Written as DNA, the CDR3 is TGTGCCAGCAGCTTAGATATGACAGTTCAGTACTTC. Its protein product is CASSLDMTVQYF.

In its sample, this clone was seen once. The gene calls are TRBV7-9 and TRBJ2-5; D gene unclear. Trimming pared 3 bases from V and 0 bases from J, leaving 8 bases between. CDR1 is SEHNR and CDR2 is FQNEAQ in the germline V gene (reference sequence). This CDR3 has 14 residues. The CDR3 nucleotides read TGTGCCAGCAGCTTTATATTAAACCAAGAGACCCAGTACTTC. It encodes CASSFILNQETQYF.

This chain connects TRBV27 to TRBJ2-1; D gene unclear. V was cut by 2 bases and J by 5 bases, with 7 bases left in between. Germline V CDR1 and CDR2: MNHEY, SMNVEV (reference sequence). The CDR3 is 13 residues long. The CDR3 reads CASSLNRHNEQFF. The DNA of the CDR3 is TGTGCCAGCAGTTTAAACAGACACAATGAGCAGTTCTTC.

The rearrangement uses TRBV30 and TRBJ2-3; 9 bases align to TRBD1. Trimming removed 4 bases from V and 3 bases from J; junction bases left unmatched: 26. This CDR3 has 21 residues. Germline V lookup: CDR1 GTSNPN, CDR2 SVGIG (reference sequence). The CDR3 here is CAWNRGSAARAGQGFTDTQYF. The CDR3 DNA follows: TGTGCCTGGAATCGCGGTTCCGCCGCGCGAGCGGGACAGGGCTTTACAGATACGCAGTATTTT. The full variable domain, in which reference TRBV30 and TRBJ2-3 provide the parts outside the CDR3, is SQTIHQWPATLVQPVGSPLSLECTVEGTSNPNLYWYRQAAGRGLQLLFYSVGIGQISSEVPQNLSASRPQDRQFILSSKKLLLSDSGFYLCAWNRGSAARAGQGFTDTQYFGPGTRLTVL.

V gene TRBV5-6 combines with J gene TRBJ1-2; no firm D call. V shed 3 bases and J shed 8 bases, with 17 bases lying between them. Germline V CDR1 and CDR2: SGHDT, YYEEEE. The CDR3 length is 14 residues. The CDR3 nucleotides are TGTGCCAGCAGCTGGGAACTAGGGCCCAGCGGCTACACCTTC. Translation: CASSWELGPSGYTF.

The chain recombines TRBV10-3 with TRBJ1-1; unclear D gene. The ends were cut back, 2 bases at V and 7 bases at J, with 14 bases in the middle. Per germline, CDR1 ENHRY and CDR2 SYGVKD. There are 14 residues in the CDR3. CDR3 DNA sequence: TGTGCCATCAGTGAGCCTGTTGTCTCTAATGAAGCTTTCTTT. Translated: CAISEPVVSNEAFF.

This clone showed up just a few times. V and J are TRBV28 and TRBJ2-7; D may be TRBD1 (5 bases). Germline V gives CDR1 MDHEN, CDR2 SYDVKM. The CDR3 sequence is 14 residues long. V lost 6 bases and J lost 2, with 14 bases in between. For the CDR3, the DNA is TGTGCCAGCAGGTCCAGGGCCACCCCCTACGAGCAGTACTTC. Residues: CASRSRATPYEQYF.

This clone was seen more than once but under ten times. The chain couples TRBV11-2 to TRBJ1-1, with unresolved D. CDR1 and CDR2 from the germline V gene are SGHAT and FQNNGV. CDR3 size: 14 residues. The ends were cut back, 5 bases at V and 0 bases at J, with 10 bases in the middle. The CDR3 DNA is TGTGCCAGCAGCCCTGGACTGATGAACACTGAAGCTTTCTTT. It encodes CASSPGLMNTEAFF.

The CDR3 protein is CASSLVDSLYGYTF. Here the CDR3 DNA reads TGCGCCAGCAGCTTGGTCGACAGCCTCTATGGCTACACCTTC. The V gene is TRBV5-1, the J gene TRBJ1-2; the D gene is possibly TRBD1 (5 bases). Germline V gives CDR1 SGHRS, CDR2 YFSETQ. CDR3 length: 14 residues. V shed 0 bases and J shed 4 bases, with 10 bases lying between them. Variable domain in full (rest from reference TRBV5-1 and TRBJ1-2): KAGVTQTPRYLIKTRGQQVTLSCSPISGHRSVSWYQQTPGQGLQFLFEYFSETQRNKGNFPGRFSGRQFSNSRSEMNVSTLELGDSALYLCASSLVDSLYGYTFGSGTRLTVV.